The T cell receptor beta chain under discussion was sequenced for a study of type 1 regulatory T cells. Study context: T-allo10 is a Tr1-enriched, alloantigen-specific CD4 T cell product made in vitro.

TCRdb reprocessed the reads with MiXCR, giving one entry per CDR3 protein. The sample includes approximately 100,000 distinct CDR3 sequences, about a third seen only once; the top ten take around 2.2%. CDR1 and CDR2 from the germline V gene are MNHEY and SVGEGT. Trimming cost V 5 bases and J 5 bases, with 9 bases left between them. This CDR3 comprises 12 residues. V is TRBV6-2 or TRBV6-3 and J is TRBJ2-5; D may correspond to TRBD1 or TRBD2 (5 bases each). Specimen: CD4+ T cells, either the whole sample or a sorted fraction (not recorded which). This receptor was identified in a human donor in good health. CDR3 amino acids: CASSRDVETQYF. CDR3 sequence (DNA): TGTGCCAGCAGTCGGGACGTTGAGACCCAGTACTTC.